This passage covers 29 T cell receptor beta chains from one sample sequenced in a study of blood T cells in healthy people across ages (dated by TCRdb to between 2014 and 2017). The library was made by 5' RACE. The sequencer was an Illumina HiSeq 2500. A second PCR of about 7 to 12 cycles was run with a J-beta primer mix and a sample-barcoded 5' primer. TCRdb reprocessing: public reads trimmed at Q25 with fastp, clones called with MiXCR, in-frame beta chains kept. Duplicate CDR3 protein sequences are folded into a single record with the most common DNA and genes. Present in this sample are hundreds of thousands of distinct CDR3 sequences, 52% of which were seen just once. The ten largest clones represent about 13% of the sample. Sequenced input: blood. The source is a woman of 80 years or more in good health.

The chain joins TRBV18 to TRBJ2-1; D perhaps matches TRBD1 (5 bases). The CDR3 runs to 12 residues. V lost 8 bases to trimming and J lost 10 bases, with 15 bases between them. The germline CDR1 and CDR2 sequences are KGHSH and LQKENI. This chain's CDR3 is CASPWGQPEQFF. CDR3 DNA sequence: TGTGCCAGCCCATGGGGCCAGCCGGAGCAGTTCTTC. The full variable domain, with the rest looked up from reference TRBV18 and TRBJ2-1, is NAGVMQNPRHLVRRRGQEARLRCSPMKGHSHVYWYRQLPEEGLKFMVYLQKENIIDESGMPKERFSAEFPKEGPSILRIQQVVRGDSAAYFCASPWGQPEQFFGPGTRLTVL.

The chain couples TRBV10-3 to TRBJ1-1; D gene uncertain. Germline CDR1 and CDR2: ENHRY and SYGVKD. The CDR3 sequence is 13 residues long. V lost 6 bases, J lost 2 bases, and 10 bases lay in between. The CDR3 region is CAIRDQGNTEAFF. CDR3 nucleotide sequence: TGTGCCATCAGGGACCAAGGAAACACTGAAGCTTTCTTT.

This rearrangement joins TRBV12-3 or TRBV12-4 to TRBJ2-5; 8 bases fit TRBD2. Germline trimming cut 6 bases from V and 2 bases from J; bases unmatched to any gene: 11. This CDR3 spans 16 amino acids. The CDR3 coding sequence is TGTGCCAGCAGCCGTTCGGGGCGGGAGGAACAAGAGACCCAGTACTTC. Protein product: CASSRSGREEQETQYF.

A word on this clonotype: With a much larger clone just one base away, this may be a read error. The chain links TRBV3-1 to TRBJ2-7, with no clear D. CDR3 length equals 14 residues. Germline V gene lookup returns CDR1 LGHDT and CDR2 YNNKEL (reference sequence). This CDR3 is CACSQGLLTYEQYF. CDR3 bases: TGTGCCTGCAGCCAAGGCCTGCTAACCTACGAGCAGTACTTC.

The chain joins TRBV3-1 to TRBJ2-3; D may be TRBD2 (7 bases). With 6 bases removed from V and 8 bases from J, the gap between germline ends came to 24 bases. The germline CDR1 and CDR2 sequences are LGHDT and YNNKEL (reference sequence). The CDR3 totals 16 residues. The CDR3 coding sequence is TGTGCCAGCAGGGACAAGTGGGGGGGGGGCACCTCTACGCAGTATTTT. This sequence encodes CASRDKWGGGTSTQYF.

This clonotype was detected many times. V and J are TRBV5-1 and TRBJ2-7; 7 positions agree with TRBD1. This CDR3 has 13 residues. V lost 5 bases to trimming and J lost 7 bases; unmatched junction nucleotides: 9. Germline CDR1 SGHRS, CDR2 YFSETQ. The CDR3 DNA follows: TGCGCCAGCAGTAACAGGGGATCAGGGGAGCAGTACTTC. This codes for CASSNRGSGEQYF.

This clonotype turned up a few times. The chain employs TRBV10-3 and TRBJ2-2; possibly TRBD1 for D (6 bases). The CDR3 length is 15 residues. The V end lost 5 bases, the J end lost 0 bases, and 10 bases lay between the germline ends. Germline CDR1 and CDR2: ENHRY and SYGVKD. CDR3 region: CAISPGHANTGELFF. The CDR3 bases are TGTGCCATCAGTCCGGGACATGCGAACACCGGGGAGCTGTTTTTT.

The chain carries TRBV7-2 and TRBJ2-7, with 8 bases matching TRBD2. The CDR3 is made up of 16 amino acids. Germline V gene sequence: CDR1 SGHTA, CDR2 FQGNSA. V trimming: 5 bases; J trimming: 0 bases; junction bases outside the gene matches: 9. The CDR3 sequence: CASSIRGSGSSYEQYF. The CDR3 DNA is TGTGCCAGCAGCATACGAGGGAGCGGGAGCTCCTACGAGCAGTACTTC. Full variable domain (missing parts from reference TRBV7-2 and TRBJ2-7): GAGVSQSPSNKVTEKGKDVELRCDPISGHTALYWYRQSLGQGLEFLIYFQGNSAPDKSGLPSDRFSAERTGGSVSTLTIQRTQQEDSAVYLCASSIRGSGSSYEQYFGPGTRLTVT.

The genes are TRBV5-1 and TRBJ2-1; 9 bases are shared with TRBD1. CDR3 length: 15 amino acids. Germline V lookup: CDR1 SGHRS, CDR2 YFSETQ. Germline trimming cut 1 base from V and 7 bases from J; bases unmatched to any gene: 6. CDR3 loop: CASSLRWDRANEQFF. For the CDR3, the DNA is TGCGCCAGCAGCTTGAGATGGGACAGGGCAAATGAGCAGTTCTTC.

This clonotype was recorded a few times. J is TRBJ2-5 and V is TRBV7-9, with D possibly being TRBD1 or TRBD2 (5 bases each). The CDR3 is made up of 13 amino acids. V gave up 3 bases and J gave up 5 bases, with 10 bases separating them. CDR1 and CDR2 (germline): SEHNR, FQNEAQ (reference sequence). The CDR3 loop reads CASSLLGVETQYF. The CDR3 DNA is TGTGCCAGCAGCTTGTTGGGGGTTGAGACCCAGTACTTC.

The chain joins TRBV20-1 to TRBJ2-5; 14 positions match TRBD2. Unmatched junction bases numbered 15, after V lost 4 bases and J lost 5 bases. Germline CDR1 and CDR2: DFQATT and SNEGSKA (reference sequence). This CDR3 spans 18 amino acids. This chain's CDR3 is CSAKDPGLAGAMWETQYF. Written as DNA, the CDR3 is TGCAGTGCTAAAGATCCGGGACTAGCGGGAGCCATGTGGGAGACCCAGTACTTC.

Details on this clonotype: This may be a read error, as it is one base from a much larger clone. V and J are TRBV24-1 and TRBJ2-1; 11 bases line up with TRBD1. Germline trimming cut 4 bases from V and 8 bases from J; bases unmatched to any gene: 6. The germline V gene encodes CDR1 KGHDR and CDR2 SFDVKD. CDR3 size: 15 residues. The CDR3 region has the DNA TGTGCCACCAGTGACGCCGGGACAGGGGGAGATGAGCAGTTCTTC. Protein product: CATSDAGTGGDEQFF.

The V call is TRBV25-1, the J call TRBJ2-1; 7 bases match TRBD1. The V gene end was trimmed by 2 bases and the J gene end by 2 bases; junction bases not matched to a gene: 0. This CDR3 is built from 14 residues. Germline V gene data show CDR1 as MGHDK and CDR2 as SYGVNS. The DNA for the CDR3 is TGTGCCAGCAGTGAAGACAGGGCCTACAATGAGCAGTTCTTC. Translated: CASSEDRAYNEQFF.

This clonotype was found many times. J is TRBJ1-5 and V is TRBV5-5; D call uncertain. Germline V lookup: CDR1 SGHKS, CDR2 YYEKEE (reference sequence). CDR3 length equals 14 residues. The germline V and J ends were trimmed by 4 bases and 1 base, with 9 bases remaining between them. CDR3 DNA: TGTGCCAGCAGCCCGCTATTAAGCAATCAGCCCCAGCATTTT. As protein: CASSPLLSNQPQHF.

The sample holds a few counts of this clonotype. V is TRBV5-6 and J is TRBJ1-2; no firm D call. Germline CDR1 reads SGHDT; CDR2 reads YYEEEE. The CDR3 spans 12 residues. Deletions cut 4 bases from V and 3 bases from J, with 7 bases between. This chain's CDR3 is CASSPGYYGYTF. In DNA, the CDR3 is TGTGCCAGCAGCCCGGGATACTATGGCTACACCTTC.

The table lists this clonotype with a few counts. CDR3 protein: CASSQAINTGELFF. For the CDR3, the DNA is TGCGCCAGCAGCCAAGCTATTAACACCGGGGAGCTGTTTTTT. The V call is TRBV4-1, the J call TRBJ2-2; D not certain. CDR1 is MGHRA and CDR2 is YSYEKL in the germline V gene. The CDR3 runs to 14 residues. With 1 base removed from V and 2 bases from J, the gap between germline ends came to 5 bases.

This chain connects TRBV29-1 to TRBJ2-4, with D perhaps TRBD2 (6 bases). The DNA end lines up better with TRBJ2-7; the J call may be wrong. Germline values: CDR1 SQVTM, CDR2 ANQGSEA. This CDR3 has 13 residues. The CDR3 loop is CSVGHRGTYEQYF. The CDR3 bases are TGCAGCGTGGGGCACCGCGGGACCTACGAGCAGTACTTC.

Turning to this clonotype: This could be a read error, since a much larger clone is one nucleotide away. Here the CDR3 reads CRAFGTHNEQFF. The CDR3 region has the DNA TGCAGGGCCTTCGGGACCCACAATGAGCAGTTCTTC. J is TRBJ2-1 and V is TRBV20-1; either TRBD1 or TRBD2 may fit D (5 bases each). Germline V lookup: CDR1 DFQATT, CDR2 SNEGSKA (reference sequence). The CDR3 extends over 12 amino acids.

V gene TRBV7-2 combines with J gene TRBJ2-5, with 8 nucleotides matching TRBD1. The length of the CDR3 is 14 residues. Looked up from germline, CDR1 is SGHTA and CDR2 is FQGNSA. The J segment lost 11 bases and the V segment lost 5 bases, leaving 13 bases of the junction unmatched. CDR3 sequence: CASSNTGGLKVQYF. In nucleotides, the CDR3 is TGTGCCAGCAGCAATACAGGGGGGCTAAAGGTGCAGTACTTC.

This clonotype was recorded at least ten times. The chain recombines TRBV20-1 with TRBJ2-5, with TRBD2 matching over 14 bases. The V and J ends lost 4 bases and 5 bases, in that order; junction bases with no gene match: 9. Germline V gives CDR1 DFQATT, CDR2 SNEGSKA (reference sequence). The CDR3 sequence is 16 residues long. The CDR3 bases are TGCAGTGCTACCAGTGGGAGGACTAGCGGGAGGGAGACCCAGTACTTC. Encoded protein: CSATSGRTSGRETQYF.

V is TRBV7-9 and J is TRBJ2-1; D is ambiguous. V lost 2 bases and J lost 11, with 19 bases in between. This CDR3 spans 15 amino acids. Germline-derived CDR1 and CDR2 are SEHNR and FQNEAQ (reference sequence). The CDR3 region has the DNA TGTGCCAGCAGCTTATCCGCCCCATTTATTCTCCAGCAGTTCTTC. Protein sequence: CASSLSAPFILQQFF. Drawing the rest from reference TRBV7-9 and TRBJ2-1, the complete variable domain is DTGVSQNPRHKITKRGQNVTFRCDPISEHNRLYWYRQTLGQGPEFLTYFQNEAQLEKSRLLSDRFSAERPKGSFSTLEIQRTEQGDSAMYLCASSLSAPFILQQFFGPGTRLTVL.

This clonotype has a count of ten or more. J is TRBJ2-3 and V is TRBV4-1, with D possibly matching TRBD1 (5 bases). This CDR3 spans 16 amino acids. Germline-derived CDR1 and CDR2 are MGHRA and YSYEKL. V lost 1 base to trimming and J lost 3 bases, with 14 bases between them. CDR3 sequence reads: CASSQGGQGGTDTQYF. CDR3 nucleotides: TGCGCCAGCAGCCAAGGGGGCCAGGGCGGTACAGATACGCAGTATTTT.

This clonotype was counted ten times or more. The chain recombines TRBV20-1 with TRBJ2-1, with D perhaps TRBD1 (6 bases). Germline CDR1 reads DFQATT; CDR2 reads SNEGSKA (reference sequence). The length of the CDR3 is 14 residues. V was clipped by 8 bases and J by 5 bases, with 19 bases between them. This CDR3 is CSYLEGVSNNEQFF. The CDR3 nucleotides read TGCAGTTATCTTGAGGGGGTCTCTAACAATGAGCAGTTCTTC.

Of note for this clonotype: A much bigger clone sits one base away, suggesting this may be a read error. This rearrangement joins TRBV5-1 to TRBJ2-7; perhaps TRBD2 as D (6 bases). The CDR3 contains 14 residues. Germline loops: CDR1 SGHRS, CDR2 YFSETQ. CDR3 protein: CASSLTREVYEQHF. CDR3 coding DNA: TGCGCCAGCAGCTTGACTAGGGAGGTCTACGAGCAGCACTTC.

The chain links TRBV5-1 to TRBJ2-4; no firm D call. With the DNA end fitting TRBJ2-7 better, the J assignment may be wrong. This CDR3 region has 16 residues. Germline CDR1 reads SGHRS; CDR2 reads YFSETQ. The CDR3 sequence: CASSLALVGRSYEQYF. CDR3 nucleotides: TGCGCCAGCAGCTTGGCCCTAGTGGGCCGCTCCTACGAGCAGTACTTC.

The CDR3 reads CASSLGPSGERTDTQYF. The DNA for the CDR3 is TGTGCCAGCAGCTTAGGCCCTAGCGGGGAACGGACAGATACGCAGTATTTT. This sequence joins TRBV11-2 and TRBJ2-3, with 9 bases identical to TRBD2. Trimming cost V 1 base and J 3 bases; bases outside gene matches: 8. The CDR3 runs to 17 residues. Per the germline V gene, CDR1 is SGHAT and CDR2 is FQNNGV.

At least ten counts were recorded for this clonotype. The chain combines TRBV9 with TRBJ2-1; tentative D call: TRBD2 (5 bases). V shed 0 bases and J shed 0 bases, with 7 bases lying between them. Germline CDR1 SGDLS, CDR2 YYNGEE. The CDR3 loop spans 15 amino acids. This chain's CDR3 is CASSVDAGSYNEQFF. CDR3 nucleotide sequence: TGTGCCAGCAGCGTAGATGCGGGCTCCTACAATGAGCAGTTCTTC.

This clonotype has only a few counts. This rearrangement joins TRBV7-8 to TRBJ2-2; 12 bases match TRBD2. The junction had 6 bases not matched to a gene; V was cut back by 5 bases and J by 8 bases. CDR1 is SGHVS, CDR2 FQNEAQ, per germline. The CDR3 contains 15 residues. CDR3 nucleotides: TGTGCCAGCAGCATAGGGACTAGCGGGCGGGGGGAGCTGTTTTTT. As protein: CASSIGTSGRGELFF. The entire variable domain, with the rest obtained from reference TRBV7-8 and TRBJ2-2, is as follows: GAGVSQSPRYKVAKRGQDVALRCDPISGHVSLFWYQQALGQGPEFLTYFQNEAQLDKSGLPSDRFFAERPEGSVSTLKIQRTQQEDSAVYLCASSIGTSGRGELFFGEGSRLTVL.

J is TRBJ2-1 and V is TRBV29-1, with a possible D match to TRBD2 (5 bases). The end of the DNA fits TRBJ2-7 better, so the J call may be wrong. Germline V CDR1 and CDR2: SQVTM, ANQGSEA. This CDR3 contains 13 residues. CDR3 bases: TGCAGCGTTGGCGGAGGAACCTACAATGAGCAGTACTTC. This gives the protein CSVGGGTYNEQYF.